This entry describes one T cell receptor (beta chain). Methods used by the authors: Amplification of reference gene primers was used by the study to estimate nucleated cell counts. Clones were sequenced by immunoSEQ multiplex PCR, and TCRdb holds only the in-frame ones, with some missing. That table is the source of V, J and clone size, and D and trimming were worked out from the DNA. The table shows 130,000 or so clones, with 88% occurring only once. The sample comes from a study of blood T cell repertoires in COVID-19. Study as a whole: Some COVID-19 samples were acute and others convalescent; all came from the United States, Italy and Spain.

CDR1 LNHDA and CDR2 SQIVND come from the germline V gene (reference sequence). The CDR3 runs 14 residues. V lost 8 bases to trimming and J lost 1 base; unmatched junction nucleotides: 7. Sequenced material: peripheral blood. The chain carries TRBV19 and TRBJ1-1; 7 bases are a match to TRBD1. The origin of this receptor is a human donor in a cohort sampled during active COVID-19. CDR3 loop: CASSDDRENTEAFF. The CDR3 DNA is TGTGCCAGTTCCGACGACAGGGAGAACACTGAAGCTTTCTTT.